This T cell receptor (beta chain) emerged from a study of T-cell reconstitution after alpha-beta-depleted transplantation in children. A library of TCRbeta sequences, prepared with unique molecular identifiers, was generated. TCRdb redid the calling of the PCR reads with MiXCR, one entry per CDR3 protein. The table lists over 200,000 distinct CDR3 sequences, approximately 10% of them singletons. Per germline, CDR1 SNHLY and CDR2 FYNNEI. Trimming left V 5 bases short and J 7 bases short, with 11 bases between. This CDR3 contains 12 residues. The sequenced sample was PBMCs from the stem cell graft donor, obtained from the stem cell graft. The V and J genes are TRBV2 and TRBJ2-5; no clear D. The sequence derives from a human donor who donated a stem cell graft to a child with acute lymphoblastic leukemia. The CDR3 loop is CASSSSSWTQYF. In DNA, the CDR3 is TGTGCCAGCAGTTCGTCCTCCTGGACCCAGTACTTC.